Below are 9 T cell receptor beta chains sequenced from a single sample in a study of cytomegalovirus exposure and HLA in healthy donors (dated by TCRdb to 2015 to 2018). Library preparation was by the immunoSEQ multiplex PCR assay. TCRdb took this table from immuneACCESS and kept in-frame rearrangements with V and J called. Such tables lack part of the clones; where checked against another copy, unresolved V genes explain under half of the gap, and the rest is unexplained. The sample profile shows fewer than 250,000 clones; roughly 80% of them were found once. The biggest ten clones account for 5.5% to 7% of the sample. The source material was PBMCs. These receptors originate from a woman aged 18 to 35 in good health and CMV-seronegative.

For this clone: A much larger clonotype is one base distant, so this may be a read error. The same CDR3 arises from other DNA sequences in this sample as well. The V and J genes are TRBV28 and TRBJ1-5; tentatively, D is TRBD1 (6 bases). The CDR3 runs to 14 residues. Trimming took 4 bases from V and 2 from J, leaving 9 bases between them. Germline V CDR1 and CDR2: MDHEN, SYDVKM. The CDR3 nucleotides are TGTGCCAGCAGTTATGAGGGGGGCAATCAGCCCCAGCATTTT. It yields the protein CASSYEGGNQPQHF.

This clone has only a few counts. The sample contains more than one DNA sequence encoding this CDR3. The chain is built from TRBV28 and TRBJ1-1, with no clear D. CDR3 length: 12 amino acids. Germline V lookup: CDR1 MDHEN, CDR2 SYDVKM. The V end was cut by 5 bases, the J end by 0 bases, with 4 bases between. The DNA for the CDR3 is TGTGCCAGCAGTCTGCTGAACACTGAAGCTTTCTTT. Translation: CASSLLNTEAFF.

Here the CDR3 reads CASSLATGSAGYTF. The CDR3 DNA sequence: TGCGCCAGCAGCTTGGCGACAGGGTCTGCTGGCTACACCTTC. The chain recombines TRBV5-1 with TRBJ1-2, with 7 bases that match TRBD1. V lost 0 bases to trimming and J lost 7 bases; unmatched junction nucleotides: 6. The CDR3 extends over 14 amino acids. The germline CDR1 and CDR2 sequences are SGHRS and YFSETQ. Full variable domain (remainder filled in from reference TRBV5-1 and TRBJ1-2): KAGVTQTPRYLIKTRGQQVTLSCSPISGHRSVSWYQQTPGQGLQFLFEYFSETQRNKGNFPGRFSGRQFSNSRSEMNVSTLELGDSALYLCASSLATGSAGYTFGSGTRLTVV.

This sequence joins TRBV4-1 and TRBJ2-5; 8 bases are a match to TRBD2. The V gene's germline CDR1 is MGHRA and CDR2 YSYEKL. CDR3 length equals 16 residues. With V trimmed by 1 base and J by 5 bases, 9 bases remained unmatched. This CDR3 is CASSQGGAGAGETQYF. The CDR3 DNA reads TGCGCCAGCAGCCAAGGGGGAGCGGGGGCGGGGGAGACCCAGTACTTC.

In this sample, this clone is medium-sized. The chain is built from TRBV29-1 and TRBJ1-5, with D tentatively TRBD1 (6 bases). Per the germline V gene, CDR1 is SQVTM and CDR2 is ANQGSEA. The CDR3 runs 12 residues. Trimming left V 6 bases short and J 3 bases short, with 9 bases between. Here the CDR3 reads CSVGQFNQPQHF. The DNA for the CDR3 is TGCAGCGTCGGACAGTTCAATCAGCCCCAGCATTTT.

The rearrangement joins TRBV6-1 to TRBJ1-1; 7 bases agree with TRBD1. The CDR3 is made up of 13 amino acids. V lost 3 bases, J lost 10 bases, and 8 bases stayed unmatched. Per germline, CDR1 MNHNS and CDR2 SASEGT. CDR3 amino acids: CASSEKGAVGAFF. The CDR3 DNA reads TGTGCCAGCAGTGAGAAGGGGGCGGTGGGAGCTTTCTTT.

Turning to this clone: At the DNA level, this CDR3 is encoded by other sequences in the same sample as well. V gene TRBV20-1 combines with J gene TRBJ1-2, with no clear D. CDR3 size: 11 residues. Germline assignment: CDR1 DFQATT and CDR2 SNEGSKA (reference sequence). Trimming shortened V by 2 bases and J by 3 bases, and 4 bases separated the two germline ends. The CDR3 reads CSARQDYGYTF. The CDR3 DNA is TGCAGTGCTAGACAGGACTATGGCTACACCTTC.

V usage is TRBV5-4 and J usage is TRBJ2-5, with 8 positions matching TRBD2. Unmatched junction bases numbered 9, after V lost 9 bases and J lost 2 bases. Looked up from germline, CDR1 is SGHNT and CDR2 is YYREEE (reference sequence). This CDR3 contains 14 residues. The chain's CDR3 is CATAGGGRQETQYF. In DNA form, the CDR3 reads TGTGCCACCGCGGGGGGTGGAAGACAAGAGACCCAGTACTTC. Supplemented by reference TRBV5-4 and TRBJ2-5, the full variable domain reads ETGVTQSPTHLIKTRGQQVTLRCSSQSGHNTVSWYQQALGQGPQFIFQYYREEENGRGNFPPRFSGLQFPNYSSELNVNALELDDSALYLCATAGGGRQETQYFGPGTRLLVL.

The table lists this clone with a few counts. The chain links TRBV30 to TRBJ2-1; 10 nucleotides agree with TRBD1. The germline V gene encodes CDR1 GTSNPN and CDR2 SVGIG (reference sequence). With 5 bases clipped from V and 8 bases from J, the junction kept 9 bases outside the gene matches. CDR3 size: 14 residues. The CDR3 is CAWGDRGRAHEQFF. The CDR3 region has the DNA TGTGCCTGGGGCGACAGGGGGCGAGCTCATGAGCAGTTCTTC. Combining the CDR3 with reference TRBV30 and TRBJ2-1 gives the whole variable domain SQTIHQWPATLVQPVGSPLSLECTVEGTSNPNLYWYRQAAGRGLQLLFYSVGIGQISSEVPQNLSASRPQDRQFILSSKKLLLSDSGFYLCAWGDRGRAHEQFFGPGTRLTVL.